This T cell receptor beta chain was profiled in a study of OX40 agonist ivuxolimab in advanced cancers. CDR1 is SNHLY, CDR2 FYNNEI, per germline. The germline V and J ends were trimmed by 6 bases and 1 base, with 15 bases remaining between them. This CDR3 has 15 amino acids. The data were produced by immunoSEQ multiplex PCR, yet TCRdb's version contains in-frame clones alone and is incomplete. The sample has 75,000 to 100,000 clones; about 86% are singletons. The receptor was derived from an adult with an advanced solid tumor such as melanoma, head and neck, liver or kidney cancer. This material consisted of CD4+ or CD8+ T cells sorted from blood, taken in a trial of the OX40 agonist ivuxolimab. The V gene is TRBV2, the J gene TRBJ1-1, with a possible D match to TRBD1 (6 bases). CDR3 sequence (DNA): TGTGCCAGCAGCCCTGGGGGGGCGCGGAACACTGAAGCTTTCTTT. It specifies CASSPGGARNTEAFF.